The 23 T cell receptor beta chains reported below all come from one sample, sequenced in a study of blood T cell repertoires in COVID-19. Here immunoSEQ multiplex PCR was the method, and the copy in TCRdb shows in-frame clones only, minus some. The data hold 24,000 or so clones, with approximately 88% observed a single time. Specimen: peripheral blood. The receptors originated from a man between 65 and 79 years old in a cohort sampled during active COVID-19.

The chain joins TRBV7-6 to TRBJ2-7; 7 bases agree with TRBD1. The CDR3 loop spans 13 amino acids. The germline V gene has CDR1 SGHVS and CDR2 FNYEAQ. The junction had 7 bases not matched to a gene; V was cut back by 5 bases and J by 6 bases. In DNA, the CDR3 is TGTGCCAGCAGCCACTCCGGGACAGTCGAGCAGTACTTC. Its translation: CASSHSGTVEQYF.

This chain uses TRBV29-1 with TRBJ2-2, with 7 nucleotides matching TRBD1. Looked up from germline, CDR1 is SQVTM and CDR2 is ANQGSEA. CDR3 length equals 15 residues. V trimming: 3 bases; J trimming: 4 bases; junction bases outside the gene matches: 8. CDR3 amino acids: CSVDPTGTGTGELFF. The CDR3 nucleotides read TGCAGCGTTGACCCGACAGGGACGGGCACCGGGGAGCTGTTTTTT.

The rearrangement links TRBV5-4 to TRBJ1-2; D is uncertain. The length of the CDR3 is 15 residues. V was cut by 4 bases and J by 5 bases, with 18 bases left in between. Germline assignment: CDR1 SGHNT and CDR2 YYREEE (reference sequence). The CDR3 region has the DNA TGTGCCAGCAGCACAGTAGCTGGGGAGGGTTATGGCTACACCTTC. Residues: CASSTVAGEGYGYTF.

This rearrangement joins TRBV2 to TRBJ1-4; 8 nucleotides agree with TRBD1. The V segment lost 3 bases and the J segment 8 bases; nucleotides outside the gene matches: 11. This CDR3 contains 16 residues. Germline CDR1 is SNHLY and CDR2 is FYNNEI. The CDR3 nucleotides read TGTGCCAGCAGTGATCGTCAGGGGGCTTCTGGAGAAAAACTGTTTTTT. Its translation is CASSDRQGASGEKLFF.

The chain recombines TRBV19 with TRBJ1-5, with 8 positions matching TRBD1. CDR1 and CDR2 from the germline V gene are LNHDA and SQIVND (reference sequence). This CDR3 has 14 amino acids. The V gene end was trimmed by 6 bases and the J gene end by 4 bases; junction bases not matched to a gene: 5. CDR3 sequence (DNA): TGTGCCAGTAGGACCGGACAGGGAAATCAGCCCCAGCATTTT. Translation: CASRTGQGNQPQHF.

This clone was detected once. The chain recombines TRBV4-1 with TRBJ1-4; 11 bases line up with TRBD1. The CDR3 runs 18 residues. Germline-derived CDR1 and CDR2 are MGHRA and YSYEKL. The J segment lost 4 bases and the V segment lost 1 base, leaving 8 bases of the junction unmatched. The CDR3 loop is CASSQAGQGAVGNEKLFF. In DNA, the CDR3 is TGCGCCAGCAGCCAAGCCGGACAGGGGGCTGTAGGTAATGAAAAACTGTTTTTT.

CDR3 nucleotide sequence: TGTGCCAGCAGCTTCCGCGGGGGCTCCTACAATGAGCAGTTCTTC. Translating gives CASSFRGGSYNEQFF. The chain links TRBV5-4 to TRBJ2-1, with 7 bases aligning to TRBD2. Germline trimming cut 2 bases from V and 0 bases from J; bases unmatched to any gene: 2. The CDR3 has 15 amino acids. Germline assignment: CDR1 SGHNT and CDR2 YYREEE (reference sequence).

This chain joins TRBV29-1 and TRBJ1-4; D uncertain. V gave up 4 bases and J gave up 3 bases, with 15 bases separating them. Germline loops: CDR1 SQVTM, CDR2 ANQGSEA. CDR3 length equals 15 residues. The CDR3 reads CSVGNQATPNEKLFF. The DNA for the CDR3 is TGCAGCGTTGGGAACCAGGCAACGCCTAATGAAAAACTGTTTTTT.

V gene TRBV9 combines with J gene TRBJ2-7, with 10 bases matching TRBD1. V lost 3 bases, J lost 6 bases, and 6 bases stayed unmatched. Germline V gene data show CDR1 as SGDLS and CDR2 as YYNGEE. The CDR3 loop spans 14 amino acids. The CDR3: CASSGTGGGGEQYF. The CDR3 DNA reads TGTGCCAGCAGCGGGACAGGGGGAGGCGGCGAGCAGTACTTC.

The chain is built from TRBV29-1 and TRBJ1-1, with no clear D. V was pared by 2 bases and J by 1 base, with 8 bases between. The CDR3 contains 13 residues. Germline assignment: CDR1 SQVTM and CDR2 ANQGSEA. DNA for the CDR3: TGCAGCGTTGAAAGGGCGGGGAACACTGAAGCTTTCTTT. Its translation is CSVERAGNTEAFF.

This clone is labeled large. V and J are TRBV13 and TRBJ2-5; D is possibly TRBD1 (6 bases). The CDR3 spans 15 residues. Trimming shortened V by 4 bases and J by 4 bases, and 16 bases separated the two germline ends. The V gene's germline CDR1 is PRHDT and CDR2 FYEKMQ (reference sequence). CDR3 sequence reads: CASSSFSWGRETQYF. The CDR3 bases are TGTGCCAGCAGCTCGTTCTCTTGGGGGCGAGAGACCCAGTACTTC.

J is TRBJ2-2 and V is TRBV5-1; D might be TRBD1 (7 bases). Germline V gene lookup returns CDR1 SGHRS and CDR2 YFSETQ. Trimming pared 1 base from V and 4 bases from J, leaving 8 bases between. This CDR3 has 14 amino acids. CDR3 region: CASSLQGGTGELFF. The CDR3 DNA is TGCGCCAGCAGCTTGCAGGGGGGCACCGGGGAGCTGTTTTTT.

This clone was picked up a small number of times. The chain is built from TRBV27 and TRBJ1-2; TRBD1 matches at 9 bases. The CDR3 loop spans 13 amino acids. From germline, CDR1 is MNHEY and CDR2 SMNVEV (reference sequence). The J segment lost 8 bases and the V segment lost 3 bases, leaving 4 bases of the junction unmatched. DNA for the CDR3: TGTGCCAGCAGTTTGGGGACAGGGCTAGGCTACACCTTC. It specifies CASSLGTGLGYTF.

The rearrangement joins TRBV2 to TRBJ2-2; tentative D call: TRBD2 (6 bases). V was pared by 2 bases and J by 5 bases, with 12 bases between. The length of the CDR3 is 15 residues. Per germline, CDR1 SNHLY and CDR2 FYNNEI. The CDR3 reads CASSEWGLGTGELFF. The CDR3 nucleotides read TGTGCCAGCAGTGAATGGGGACTCGGAACCGGGGAGCTGTTTTTT.

The CDR3, as DNA: TGTGCCGTCCGGGACAGTGGCTCCTATAATTCACCCCTCCACTTT. It specifies CAVRDSGSYNSPLHF. V is TRBV27 and J is TRBJ1-6; 7 bases align to TRBD1. The CDR3 has 15 residues. V shed 11 bases, J shed 0 bases, and the junction held 7 bases outside the gene matches. Germline loops: CDR1 MNHEY, CDR2 SMNVEV (reference sequence).

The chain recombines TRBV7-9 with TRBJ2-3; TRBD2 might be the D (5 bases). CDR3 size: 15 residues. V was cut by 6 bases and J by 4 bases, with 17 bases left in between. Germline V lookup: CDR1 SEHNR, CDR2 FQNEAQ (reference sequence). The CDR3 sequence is CASSPGDLRADTQYF. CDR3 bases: TGTGCCAGCAGTCCCGGGGATTTACGGGCAGATACGCAGTATTTT.

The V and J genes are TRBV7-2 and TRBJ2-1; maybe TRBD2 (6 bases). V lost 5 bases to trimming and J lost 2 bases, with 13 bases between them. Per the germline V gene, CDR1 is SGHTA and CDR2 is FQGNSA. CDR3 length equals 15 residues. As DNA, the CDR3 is TGTGCCAGCAGCAAAGGGTCGGGGGCCTACAATGAGCAGTTCTTC. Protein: CASSKGSGAYNEQFF.

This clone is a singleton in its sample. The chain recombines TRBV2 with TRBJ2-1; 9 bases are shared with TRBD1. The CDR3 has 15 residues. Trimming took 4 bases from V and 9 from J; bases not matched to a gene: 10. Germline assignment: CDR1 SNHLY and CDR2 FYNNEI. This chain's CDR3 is CASSVSGQGNREQFF. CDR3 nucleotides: TGTGCCAGCAGTGTCTCGGGACAGGGTAATCGTGAGCAGTTCTTC.

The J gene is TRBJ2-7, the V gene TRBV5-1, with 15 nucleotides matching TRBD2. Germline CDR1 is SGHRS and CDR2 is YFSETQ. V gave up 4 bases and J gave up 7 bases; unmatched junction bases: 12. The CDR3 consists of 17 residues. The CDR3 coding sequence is TGCGCCAGCAGCCTGGGGACTAGCGGGAGGCGGGGAGAAGAGCAGTACTTC. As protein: CASSLGTSGRRGEEQYF.

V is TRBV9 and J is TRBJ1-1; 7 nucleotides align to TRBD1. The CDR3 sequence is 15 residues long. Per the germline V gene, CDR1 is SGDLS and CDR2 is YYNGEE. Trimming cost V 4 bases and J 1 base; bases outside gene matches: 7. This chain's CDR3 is CASSTLGQKNTEAFF. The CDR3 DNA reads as TGTGCCAGCAGCACATTGGGACAGAAGAACACTGAAGCTTTCTTT.

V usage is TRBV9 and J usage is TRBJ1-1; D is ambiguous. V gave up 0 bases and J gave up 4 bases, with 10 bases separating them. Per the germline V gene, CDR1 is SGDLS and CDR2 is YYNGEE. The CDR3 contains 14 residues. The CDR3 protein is CASSVDSLGTEAFF. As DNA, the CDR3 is TGTGCCAGCAGCGTAGACAGTTTGGGCACTGAAGCTTTCTTT. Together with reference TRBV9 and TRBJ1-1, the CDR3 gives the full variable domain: DSGVTQTPKHLITATGQRVTLRCSPRSGDLSVYWYQQSLDQGLQFLIQYYNGEERAKGNILERFSAQQFPDLHSELNLSSLELGDSALYFCASSVDSLGTEAFFGQGTRLTVV.

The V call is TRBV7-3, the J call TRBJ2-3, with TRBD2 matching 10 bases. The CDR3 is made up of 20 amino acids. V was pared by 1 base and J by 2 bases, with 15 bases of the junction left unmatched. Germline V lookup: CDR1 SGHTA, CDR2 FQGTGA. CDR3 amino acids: CASSLISLAGDKSHTDTQYF. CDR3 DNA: TGTGCCAGCAGCTTAATTTCCCTAGCGGGAGACAAATCCCACACAGATACGCAGTATTTT. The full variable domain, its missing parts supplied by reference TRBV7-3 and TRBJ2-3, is GAGVSQTPSNKVTEKGKYVELRCDPISGHTALYWYRQSLGQGPEFLIYFQGTGAADDSGLPNDRFFAVRPEGSVSTLKIQRTERGDSAVYLCASSLISLAGDKSHTDTQYFGPGTRLTVL.

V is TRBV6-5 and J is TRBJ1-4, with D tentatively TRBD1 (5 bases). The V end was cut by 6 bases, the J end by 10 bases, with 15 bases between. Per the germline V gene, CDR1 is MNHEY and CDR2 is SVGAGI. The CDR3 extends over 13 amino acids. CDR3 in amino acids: CASRGLPGGKLFF. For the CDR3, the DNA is TGTGCCAGCAGAGGGCTTCCGGGGGGAAAACTGTTTTTT.